The rows below give T cell receptor beta chains drawn from one sample of a study of OX40 agonist ivuxolimab in advanced cancers. Sequencing used immunoSEQ multiplex PCR; TCRdb keeps in-frame clones, though not all of them. The sample has tens of thousands of clones; over 85% are singletons. This specimen consisted of CD4+ or CD8+ T cells sorted from blood, obtained in a trial of the OX40 agonist ivuxolimab. Receptors originate from an adult with an advanced solid tumor such as melanoma, head and neck, liver or kidney cancer. Both conserved end residues are trimmed from each CDR3. The order of the fields is V gene, J gene, CDR3 protein.

v_gene: TRBV5-1
j_gene: TRBJ2-2
CDR3aa: ASSSIGTGITGELF

v_gene: TRBV9
j_gene: TRBJ1-5
CDR3aa: ASSVGQLSQPQH

v_gene: TRBV2
j_gene: TRBJ2-5
CDR3aa: ASRELAGALQETQY

v_gene: TRBV5-4
j_gene: TRBJ1-4
CDR3aa: ASSPGQGASNEKLF

v_gene: TRBV6-5
j_gene: TRBJ1-2
CDR3aa: ASSPNRQGYGYT

v_gene: TRBV18
j_gene: TRBJ2-3
CDR3aa: ASSPIAGGLTDTQY

v_gene: TRBV5-5
j_gene: TRBJ2-2
CDR3aa: ASSLVPSAGELF

v_gene: TRBV4-2
j_gene: TRBJ2-1
CDR3aa: ASSQGVDRQF

v_gene: TRBV6-1
j_gene: TRBJ2-7
CDR3aa: ASSAREGALREQY

v_gene: TRBV30
j_gene: TRBJ1-1
CDR3aa: AWSRGKGTEAF

v_gene: TRBV6-5
j_gene: TRBJ1-2
CDR3aa: ASSRGVWGYT

v_gene: TRBV2
j_gene: TRBJ2-5
CDR3aa: ASSERRDQETQY

v_gene: TRBV10-3
j_gene: TRBJ1-4
CDR3aa: AISDLQGSEKLF

v_gene: TRBV2
j_gene: TRBJ1-5
CDR3aa: ASSPDGFIDPQH

v_gene: TRBV4-1
j_gene: TRBJ2-1
CDR3aa: ASSPQGGLAGESEQF

v_gene: TRBV19
j_gene: TRBJ2-5
CDR3aa: ASSTDRGRETQY

v_gene: TRBV30
j_gene: TRBJ2-2
CDR3aa: AWSPGGWTGELF

v_gene: TRBV9
j_gene: TRBJ2-3
CDR3aa: ASSARHYTDTQY

v_gene: TRBV2
j_gene: TRBJ1-4
CDR3aa: ASRATNEKLF

v_gene: TRBV30
j_gene: TRBJ1-4
CDR3aa: AWSVVDNEKLF

v_gene: TRBV19
j_gene: TRBJ1-2
CDR3aa: ASSSRRTDKDGYT

v_gene: TRBV27
j_gene: TRBJ1-2
CDR3aa: ASSKGPTYGYT

v_gene: TRBV5-1
j_gene: TRBJ1-6
CDR3aa: ASSLPGDNSPLH

v_gene: TRBV7-3
j_gene: TRBJ2-2
CDR3aa: ASSSGHLTGELF

v_gene: TRBV6-6
j_gene: TRBJ1-3
CDR3aa: ASRRTADGNTIY

v_gene: TRBV5-8
j_gene: TRBJ2-1
CDR3aa: ASSLERGGDNEQF

v_gene: TRBV11-3
j_gene: TRBJ2-2
CDR3aa: ASSLDPTTGELF

v_gene: TRBV4-1
j_gene: TRBJ2-5
CDR3aa: ASSQEHFQETQY

v_gene: TRBV19
j_gene: TRBJ1-1
CDR3aa: ASSMRYTEAF

v_gene: TRBV7-8
j_gene: TRBJ1-3
CDR3aa: ASSLAGTNTIY

v_gene: TRBV7-9
j_gene: TRBJ2-2
CDR3aa: ASSGSGSTGELF